The 18 T cell receptor beta chains below all came from one sample that was sequenced in a study of blood T cell repertoires in COVID-19. Assay: immunoSEQ multiplex PCR; the TCRdb copy retains only in-frame clones and omits some. Of about 170,000 clones in the sample, about 86% are singletons; the top ten hold roughly a fifth. The sample taken for sequencing was peripheral blood. These receptors originate from a woman between 70 and 85 years old who had recovered from COVID-19.

This clone turned up a few times. The junction departs from the called germline gene at one end, perhaps through a read error. This chain connects TRBV7-9 to TRBJ1-2, with a possible D match to TRBD1 (6 bases). Germline assignment: CDR1 SEHNR and CDR2 FQNEAQ (reference sequence). The CDR3 consists of 12 residues. The CDR3 bases are TGTGCCAGCAGCTTAGCCGACGGGACACCCCTCTTC. It specifies CASSLADGTPLF.

This clone has only a few counts. V usage is TRBV19 and J usage is TRBJ2-3; perhaps TRBD1 as D (6 bases). The length of the CDR3 is 15 residues. CDR1 LNHDA and CDR2 SQIVND come from the germline V gene (reference sequence). The germline V and J ends were trimmed by 4 bases and 2 bases, with 13 bases remaining between them. The CDR3 DNA sequence: TGTGCCAGTAGTACGTCCACAGGGATCACAGATACGCAGTATTTT. As protein: CASSTSTGITDTQYF.

The gene calls are TRBV7-9 and TRBJ2-4, with TRBD2 matching 8 bases. The CDR3 contains 15 residues. The germline CDR1 and CDR2 sequences are SEHNR and FQNEAQ (reference sequence). V was clipped by 1 base and J by 7 bases; unmatched bases: 6. The CDR3 nucleotides read TGTGCCAGCAGCTTAGAGGGACTAGTGAGGAACATTCAGTACTTC. Translated, it gives CASSLEGLVRNIQYF.

This chain links TRBV18 with TRBJ2-7, with 8 nucleotides matching TRBD1. Trimming cost V 3 bases and J 6 bases; bases outside gene matches: 7. Germline V gene lookup returns CDR1 KGHSH and CDR2 LQKENI. CDR3 size: 14 residues. The CDR3 reads CASSPPGTGGEQYF. The CDR3 region has the DNA TGTGCCAGCTCACCGCCCGGGACAGGCGGCGAGCAGTACTTC.

The chain has TRBV18 and TRBJ1-4; 10 positions match TRBD1. V shed 1 base, J shed 0 bases, and the junction held 2 bases outside the gene matches. The CDR3 consists of 17 residues. Germline CDR1 and CDR2: KGHSH and LQKENI. CDR3 coding DNA: TGTGCCAGCTCACCACTGGGACAGGGGACAACTAATGAAAAACTGTTTTTT. This encodes CASSPLGQGTTNEKLFF.

The J gene is TRBJ2-5, the V gene TRBV7-6, with D possibly matching TRBD2 (6 bases). The CDR3 spans 16 residues. CDR1 SGHVS and CDR2 FNYEAQ come from the germline V gene. V was clipped by 5 bases and J by 4 bases, with 20 bases between them. As DNA, the CDR3 is TGTGCCAGCAGCGCCCACCAGGACTATCCTTTAGAGACCCAGTACTTC. It is translated as CASSAHQDYPLETQYF.

This clone was observed a handful of times. This chain uses TRBV19 with TRBJ1-5; 7 positions match TRBD1. This CDR3 has 13 amino acids. Germline CDR1 reads LNHDA; CDR2 reads SQIVND (reference sequence). Germline trimming cut 4 bases from V and 8 bases from J; bases unmatched to any gene: 5. The CDR3: CASSTGGGEPQHF. Written as DNA, the CDR3 is TGTGCCAGTAGTACAGGGGGAGGCGAGCCCCAGCATTTT.

This clone was seen only once. The CDR3 reads CSVEALAGDTHGGNEQFF. The CDR3 nucleotides are TGCAGCGTTGAAGCATTGGCGGGAGACACCCACGGCGGGAATGAGCAGTTCTTC. The chain links TRBV29-1 to TRBJ2-1; 7 bases map to TRBD2. CDR1 and CDR2 (germline): SQVTM, ANQGSEA. The V gene end was trimmed by 1 base and the J gene end by 7 bases; junction bases not matched to a gene: 19. The CDR3 covers 18 residues.

The V gene is TRBV6-5, the J gene TRBJ2-5; D unresolved. Trimming pared 8 bases from V and 0 bases from J, leaving 10 bases between. The V gene's germline CDR1 is MNHEY and CDR2 SVGAGI. There are 13 residues in the CDR3. The DNA for the CDR3 is TGTGCCAGCGGCCCCTTGTACCAAGAGACCCAGTACTTC. This encodes CASGPLYQETQYF.

The chain combines TRBV19 with TRBJ2-5; the D gene is possibly TRBD1 (6 bases). Germline V gene data show CDR1 as LNHDA and CDR2 as SQIVND (reference sequence). V dropped 5 bases and J dropped 4 bases, with 14 bases sitting between them. The CDR3 covers 14 residues. The CDR3 DNA follows: TGTGCCAGTAGTCTCACAGGGCCGGGAGAGACCCAGTACTTC. It encodes CASSLTGPGETQYF.

As DNA, the CDR3 is TGTGCCAGCAGTGTTCACGGTACGGGGTATGGCTACACCTTC. Amino acids: CASSVHGTGYGYTF. The rearrangement joins TRBV2 to TRBJ1-2; D is uncertain. The V and J ends lost 4 bases and 5 bases respectively, with 14 bases between them. The V gene's germline CDR1 is SNHLY and CDR2 FYNNEI. The CDR3 extends over 14 amino acids.

The V and J genes are TRBV5-1 and TRBJ2-7; possibly TRBD1 for D (6 bases). This CDR3 spans 13 amino acids. Germline assignment: CDR1 SGHRS and CDR2 YFSETQ. V was shortened by 6 bases and J by 0 bases, with 10 bases between the two germline ends. The CDR3 is CASTLDSSYEQYF. The CDR3 DNA follows: TGCGCCAGCACCCTGGACAGCTCCTACGAGCAGTACTTC.

The gene calls are TRBV9 and TRBJ1-1; maybe TRBD1 (6 bases). The V end was cut by 4 bases, the J end by 1 base, with 11 bases between. This CDR3 contains 14 residues. From germline, CDR1 is SGDLS and CDR2 YYNGEE. CDR3 sequence reads: CASSLKTGNTEAFF. The CDR3 region has the DNA TGTGCCAGCAGCCTAAAGACAGGGAACACTGAAGCTTTCTTT.

The chain combines TRBV6-4 with TRBJ2-1; D gene unclear. Deletions cut 6 bases from V and 0 bases from J, with 15 bases between. The germline V gene has CDR1 MRHNA and CDR2 SNTAGT. The CDR3 is made up of 16 amino acids. The CDR3, as DNA: TGTGCCAGCAGCGATCTGCCAACTCACTCCTACAATGAGCAGTTCTTC. This codes for CASSDLPTHSYNEQFF.

The chain couples TRBV4-1 to TRBJ1-6; the D is unclear. This CDR3 comprises 16 residues. Germline V gene data show CDR1 as MGHRA and CDR2 as YSYEKL. V shed 3 bases and J shed 0 bases, with 9 bases lying between them. The CDR3 here is CASSHPGSSYNSPLHF. DNA for the CDR3: TGCGCCAGCAGCCACCCCGGGAGCTCCTATAATTCACCCCTCCACTTT.

The chain links TRBV5-4 to TRBJ1-2, with a possible D match to TRBD1 (5 bases). CDR3 size: 14 residues. Germline V gene data show CDR1 as SGHNT and CDR2 as YYREEE (reference sequence). The V gene lost 1 base and the J gene lost 3 bases, with 10 bases spanning the gap. The CDR3 is CASSLRGGDYGYTF. DNA for the CDR3: TGTGCCAGCAGCTTGCGGGGGGGGGACTATGGCTACACCTTC.

To note about this clone: Additional DNA sequences in this sample encode the identical CDR3. The rearrangement joins TRBV5-1 to TRBJ2-2, with a tentative D call TRBD2 (6 bases). The CDR3 length is 15 residues. From germline, CDR1 is SGHRS and CDR2 YFSETQ. Trimming took 4 bases from V and 0 from J, leaving 10 bases between them. The CDR3 nucleotides read TGCGCCAGCAGCCTGGGGGGAGCGAACACCGGGGAGCTGTTTTTT. Translated, it gives CASSLGGANTGELFF.

This chain joins TRBV7-8 and TRBJ1-6; TRBD1 agrees at 9 bases. There are 15 residues in the CDR3. V lost 5 bases, J lost 7 bases, and 6 bases stayed unmatched. CDR1 is SGHVS, CDR2 FQNEAQ, per germline. CDR3 coding DNA: TGTGCCAGCAGCCAAACAGGGGGCCCCAATTCACCCCTCCACTTT. Residues: CASSQTGGPNSPLHF.